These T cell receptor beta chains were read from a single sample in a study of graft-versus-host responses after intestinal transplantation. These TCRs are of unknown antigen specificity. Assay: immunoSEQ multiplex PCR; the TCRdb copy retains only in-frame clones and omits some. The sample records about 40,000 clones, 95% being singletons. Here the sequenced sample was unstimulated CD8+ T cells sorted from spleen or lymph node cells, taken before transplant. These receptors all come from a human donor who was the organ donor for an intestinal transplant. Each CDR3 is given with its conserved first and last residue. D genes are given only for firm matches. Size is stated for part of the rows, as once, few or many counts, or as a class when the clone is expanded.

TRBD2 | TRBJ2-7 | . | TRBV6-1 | CASSEGPPAGAYEQYF | TGTGCCAGCAGTGAGGGACCTCCCGCGGGAGCCTACGAGCAGTACTTC
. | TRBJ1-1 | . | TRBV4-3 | CASSQKQGWYTEAFF | TGCGCCAGCAGCCAAAAGCAGGGATGGTACACTGAAGCTTTCTTT
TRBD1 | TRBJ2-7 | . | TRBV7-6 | CASSLIGTGDYEQYF | TGTGCCAGCAGCCTAATAGGGACAGGGGACTACGAGCAGTACTTC
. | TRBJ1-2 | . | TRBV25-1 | CASSGNHPRQNYGYTF | TGTGCCAGCAGCGGAAACCACCCGCGACAAAACTATGGCTACACCTTC
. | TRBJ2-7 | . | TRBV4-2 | CASSPVRDGRNEQYF | TGTGCCAGCAGCCCGGTACGGGACGGGCGCAACGAGCAGTACTTC
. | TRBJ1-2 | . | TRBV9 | CASSPRLGAGERKGYTF | TGTGCCAGCAGCCCTCGCCTAGGGGCAGGGGAAAGGAAGGGCTACACCTTC
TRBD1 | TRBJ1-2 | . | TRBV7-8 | CASSPTLQGVYHYGYTF | TGTGCCAGCAGCCCAACCCTACAGGGGGTTTACCACTATGGCTACACCTTC
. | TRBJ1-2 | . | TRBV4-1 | CASSQVKGYYGYTF | TGCGCCAGCAGCCAAGTCAAGGGGTACTATGGCTACACCTTC
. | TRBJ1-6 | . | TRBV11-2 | CASSLAHNSPLHF | TGTGCCAGCAGCTTAGCCCATAATTCACCCCTCCACTTT
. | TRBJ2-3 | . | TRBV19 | CASSIGLDTQYF | TGTGCCAGTAGTATAGGACTAGATACGCAGTATTTT
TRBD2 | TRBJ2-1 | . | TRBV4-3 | CASSQRPIIPGLYNEQFF | TGCGCCAGCAGCCAAAGACCCATAATTCCGGGACTATACAATGAGCAGTTCTTC
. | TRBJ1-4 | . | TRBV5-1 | CASSLLAGNEKLFF | TGCGCCAGCAGCTTGTTGGCGGGGAATGAAAAACTGTTTTTT
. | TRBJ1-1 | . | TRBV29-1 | CSVVVGNLNTEAFF | TGCAGCGTTGTGGTTGGCAATTTGAACACTGAAGCTTTCTTT
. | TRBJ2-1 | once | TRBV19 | CASSIVGGEQFF | TGTGCCAGTAGTATAGTAGGCGGTGAGCAGTTCTTC
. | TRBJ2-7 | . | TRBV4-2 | CASSQWGNRAYEQYF | TGTGCCAGCAGCCAATGGGGGAACAGGGCCTACGAGCAGTACTTC